These 3 T cell receptor beta chains originate from one sample sequenced in a study of Graves' ophthalmopathy and Graves' hyperthyroidism. RNA transcripts served as template for amplifying TCR beta CDR3 sequences. The authors performed first-round RT-PCR with HTBI primers and then a second-round multiplex PCR. TCRdb re-derived calls from the multiplex PCR reads in MiXCR, one entry per CDR3 protein. The table lists approximately 330,000 distinct CDR3 sequences, about 17% of them singletons. Sequencing was carried out using peripheral blood. These receptors originate from an adult man with Graves' ophthalmopathy.

This clonotype has a count of ten or more. J is TRBJ2-7 and V is TRBV6-1; the D gene could be TRBD1 or TRBD2 (6 bases each). The CDR3 is 15 amino acids. V lost 1 base and J 4 bases, leaving 14 bases between the germline ends. The germline CDR1 and CDR2 sequences are MNHNS and SASEGT. The CDR3 region has the DNA TGTGCCAGCAGTGAAGTCGGCGGGACATGGTACGAGCAGTACTTC. Protein: CASSEVGGTWYEQYF.

This clonotype was seen repeatedly, ten times or more. The gene calls are TRBV12-3 or TRBV12-4 and TRBJ1-2, with D maybe TRBD1 (6 bases). The CDR3 has 14 amino acids. Trimming removed 5 bases at V and 5 bases at J, with 15 bases between. CDR3 sequence (DNA): TGTGCCAGCAGTATTCTCAGGGGAGGGTATGGCTACACCTTC. It specifies CASSILRGGYGYTF.

This clonotype was picked up many times. This chain connects TRBV12-3 or TRBV12-4 to TRBJ2-5, with 8 nucleotides matching TRBD1. The CDR3 is 13 amino acids. Trimming removed 6 bases from V and 5 bases from J; junction bases left unmatched: 5. The CDR3 loop reads CASRYRGKETQYF. CDR3 nucleotide sequence: TGTGCCAGCAGATACAGGGGGAAGGAGACCCAGTACTTC.